What follows describes a single TCR beta chain. The data were taken from a study of cytomegalovirus exposure and HLA in healthy donors. Amplification used 60 Vbeta primers and 13 Jbeta primers. Using immunoSEQ multiplex PCR, the repertoire was profiled, and TCRdb retains in-frame clones only, with some absent. Found here are tens of thousands of clones, roughly 72% of them singletons; the top ten hold around 0.53%. CDR3 length: 16 residues. Trimming pared 4 bases from V and 5 bases from J, leaving 20 bases between. Germline V gene data show CDR1 as MNHNY and CDR2 as SVGAGI (reference sequence). Unrecorded immune exposures were likely, despite nominal health at sampling.

This clonotype was sampled from a young man in good health and CMV-seronegative. Sequencing was performed on PBMCs. This rearrangement joins TRBV6-6 to TRBJ1-1, with D possibly being TRBD1 (6 bases). The CDR3 DNA follows: TGTGCCAGCAGTTCCCATGAACAGGGATCAGAAACTGAAGCTTTCTTT. Its protein is CASSSHEQGSETEAFF.